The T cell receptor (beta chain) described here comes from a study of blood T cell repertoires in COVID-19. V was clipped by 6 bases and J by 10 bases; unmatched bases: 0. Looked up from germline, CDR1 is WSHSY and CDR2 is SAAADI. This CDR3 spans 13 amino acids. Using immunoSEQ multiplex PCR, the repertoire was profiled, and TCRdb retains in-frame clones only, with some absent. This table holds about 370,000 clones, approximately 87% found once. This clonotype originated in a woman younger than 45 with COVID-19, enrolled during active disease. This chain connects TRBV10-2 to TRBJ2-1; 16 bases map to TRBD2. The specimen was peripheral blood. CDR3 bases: TGCGCCAGCAGGGGACTAGCGGGAGGGGAGCAGTTCTTC. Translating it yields CASRGLAGGEQFF.